This T cell receptor beta chain comes out of a study of T cell repertoires in cytomegalovirus infection. Study-wide context: Through public TCR beta signatures, both CMV infection and matching HLA type were indicated.

Details on this clonotype: The antigen remains undetermined.

TCRdb processed the reads anew with MiXCR; each CDR3 protein has one entry. The sample yields 300,000 to 400,000 distinct CDR3 sequences, 29% seen once. Trimming cost V 8 bases and J 11 bases, with 4 bases left between them. The V gene's germline CDR1 is SQVTM and CDR2 ANQGSEA. The CDR3 totals 8 residues. This chain uses TRBV29-1 with TRBJ1-6, with D uncertain. The sample in question was cultured PBMCs, obtained from culture after CMV antigen stimulation. The receptor's source is a human donor in good health (CMV status not recorded). Some clones in this sample may be carry-over from other donors' samples. This CDR3 is CSLPPLHF. CDR3 DNA: TGCAGCCTTCCACCCCTCCACTTT.